This note documents a single TCR beta chain sequence. Its antigen is unknown. Purified naive CD4+ T cells were depleted of CD25+ Tregs. Study results and caveats: Tumor Treg TCRs overlapped most with tumor naive CD4+ cells.

The CDR3 totals 15 residues. Germline V CDR1 and CDR2: SGDLS, YYNGEE. V was shortened by 3 bases and J by 4 bases, with 13 bases between the two germline ends. After constant-region reverse-primer amplification, full-length variable regions underwent semi-nested PCR with Nested Universal Primer A. TCRdb re-derived calls from the 5' RACE reads in MiXCR, one entry per CDR3 protein. Among over 50,000 distinct CDR3 sequences listed, approximately 25% were seen once. Sequenced: tumor-infiltrating naive CD4+ T cells sorted from the breast tumor. Subset indicated: naive CD4+ T cells, CD4+CD45RA+CD25-. The TCR originated in a female donor with breast cancer. This chain links TRBV9 with TRBJ1-4; perhaps TRBD1 as D (6 bases). The CDR3: CASSALTGRNEKLFF. In DNA form, the CDR3 reads TGTGCCAGCAGCGCCCTGACAGGCCGTAATGAAAAACTGTTTTTT.